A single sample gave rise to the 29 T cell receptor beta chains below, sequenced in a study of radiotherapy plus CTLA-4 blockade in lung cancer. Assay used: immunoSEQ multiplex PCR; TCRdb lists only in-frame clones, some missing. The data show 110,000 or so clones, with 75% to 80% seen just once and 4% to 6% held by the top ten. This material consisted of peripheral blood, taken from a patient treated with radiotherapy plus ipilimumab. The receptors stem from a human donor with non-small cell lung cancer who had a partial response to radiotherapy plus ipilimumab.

This chain's CDR3 is CSVPPGLAGGSTDTQYF. As DNA, the CDR3 is TGCAGCGTGCCACCGGGACTAGCGGGAGGAAGTACAGATACGCAGTATTTT. The chain joins TRBV29-1 to TRBJ2-3, with 15 bases lining up with TRBD2. Germline loops: CDR1 SQVTM, CDR2 ANQGSEA. The CDR3 has 17 residues. V gave up 6 bases and J gave up 3 bases; unmatched junction bases: 10.

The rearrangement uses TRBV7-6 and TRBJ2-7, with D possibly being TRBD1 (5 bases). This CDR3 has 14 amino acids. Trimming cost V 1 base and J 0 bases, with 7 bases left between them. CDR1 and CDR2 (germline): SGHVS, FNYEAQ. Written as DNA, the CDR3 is TGTGCCAGCAGCTTAGACAGGAGCTCCTACGAGCAGTACTTC. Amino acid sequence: CASSLDRSSYEQYF.

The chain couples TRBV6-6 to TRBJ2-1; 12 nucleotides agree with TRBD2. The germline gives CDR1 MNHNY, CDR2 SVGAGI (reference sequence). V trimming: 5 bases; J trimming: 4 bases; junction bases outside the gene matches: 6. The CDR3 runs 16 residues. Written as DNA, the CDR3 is TGTGCCAGCAGTAAACTAGCGGGAGGAACTTACAATGAGCAGTTCTTC. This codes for CASSKLAGGTYNEQFF.

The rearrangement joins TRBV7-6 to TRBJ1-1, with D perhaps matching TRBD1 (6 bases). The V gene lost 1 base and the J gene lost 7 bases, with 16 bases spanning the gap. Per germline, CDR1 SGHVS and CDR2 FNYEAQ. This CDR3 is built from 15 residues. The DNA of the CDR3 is TGTGCCAGCAGCTTAGGGTCGCAGGGGCAGGGTGAAGCTTTCTTT. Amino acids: CASSLGSQGQGEAFF. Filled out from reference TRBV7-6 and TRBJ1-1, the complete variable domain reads GAGVSQSPRYKVTKRGQDVALRCDPISGHVSLYWYRQALGQGPEFLTYFNYEAQQDKSGLPNDRFSAERPEGSISTLTIQRTEQRDSAMYRCASSLGSQGQGEAFFGQGTRLTVV.

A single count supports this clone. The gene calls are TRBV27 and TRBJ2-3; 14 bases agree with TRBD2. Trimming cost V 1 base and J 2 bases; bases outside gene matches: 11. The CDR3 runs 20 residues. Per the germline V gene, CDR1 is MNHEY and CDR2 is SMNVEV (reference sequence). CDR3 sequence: CASSLWGLAGVGANTDTQYF. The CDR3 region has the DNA TGTGCCAGCAGTTTATGGGGACTAGCGGGAGTGGGGGCTAACACAGATACGCAGTATTTT.

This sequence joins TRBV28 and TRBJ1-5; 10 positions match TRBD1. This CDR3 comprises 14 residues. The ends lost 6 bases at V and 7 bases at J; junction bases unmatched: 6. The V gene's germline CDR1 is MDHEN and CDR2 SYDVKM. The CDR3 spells CASRTTGGEQPQHF. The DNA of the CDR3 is TGTGCCAGCAGAACGACAGGGGGCGAGCAGCCCCAGCATTTT.

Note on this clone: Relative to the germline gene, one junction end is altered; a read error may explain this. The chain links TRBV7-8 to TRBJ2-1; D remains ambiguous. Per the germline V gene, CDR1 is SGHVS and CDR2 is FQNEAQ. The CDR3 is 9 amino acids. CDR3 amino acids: CASSSPKIF. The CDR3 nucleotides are TGTGCCAGCAGCTCCCCTAAAATCTTC.

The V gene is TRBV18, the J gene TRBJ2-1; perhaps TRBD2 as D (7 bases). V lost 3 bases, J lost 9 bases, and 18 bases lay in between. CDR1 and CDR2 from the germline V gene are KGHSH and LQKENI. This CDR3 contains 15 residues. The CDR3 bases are TGTGCCAGCTCACCGGGAGGGGGGAACCTGGGTGAGCAGTTCTTC. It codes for CASSPGGGNLGEQFF. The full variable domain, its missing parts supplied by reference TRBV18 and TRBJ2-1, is NAGVMQNPRHLVRRRGQEARLRCSPMKGHSHVYWYRQLPEEGLKFMVYLQKENIIDESGMPKERFSAEFPKEGPSILRIQQVVRGDSAAYFCASSPGGGNLGEQFFGPGTRLTVL.

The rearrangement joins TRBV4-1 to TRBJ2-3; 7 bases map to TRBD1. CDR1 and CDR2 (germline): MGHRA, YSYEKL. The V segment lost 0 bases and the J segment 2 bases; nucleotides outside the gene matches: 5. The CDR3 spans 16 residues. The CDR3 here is CASSQDGDRYTDTQYF. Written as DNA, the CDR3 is TGCGCCAGCAGCCAAGATGGGGACAGATACACAGATACGCAGTATTTT.

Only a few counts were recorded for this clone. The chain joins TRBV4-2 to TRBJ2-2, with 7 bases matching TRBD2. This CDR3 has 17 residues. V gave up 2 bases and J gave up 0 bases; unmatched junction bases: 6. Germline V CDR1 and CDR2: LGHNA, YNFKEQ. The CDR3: CASSQSGGGSNTGELFF. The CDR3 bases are TGTGCCAGCAGCCAATCCGGGGGAGGGTCGAACACCGGGGAGCTGTTTTTT.

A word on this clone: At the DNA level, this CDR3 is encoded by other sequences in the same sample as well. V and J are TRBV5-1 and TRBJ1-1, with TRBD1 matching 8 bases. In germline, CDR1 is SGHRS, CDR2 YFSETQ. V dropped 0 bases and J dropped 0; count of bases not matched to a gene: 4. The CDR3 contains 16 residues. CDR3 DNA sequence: TGCGCCAGCAGCTTGGCAGGACAGGGATTGAACACTGAAGCTTTCTTT. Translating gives CASSLAGQGLNTEAFF.

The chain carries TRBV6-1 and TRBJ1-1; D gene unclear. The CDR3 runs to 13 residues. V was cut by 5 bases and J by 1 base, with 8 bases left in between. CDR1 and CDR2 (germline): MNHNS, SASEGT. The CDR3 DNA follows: TGTGCCAGCAGTCTCCTCGGGAACACTGAAGCTTTCTTT. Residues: CASSLLGNTEAFF.

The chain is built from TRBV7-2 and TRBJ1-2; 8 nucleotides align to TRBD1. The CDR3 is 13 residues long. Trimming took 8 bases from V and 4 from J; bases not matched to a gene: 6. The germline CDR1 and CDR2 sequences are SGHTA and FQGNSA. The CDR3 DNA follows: TGTGCCAGCTCGGACAGGGTGATCTATGGCTACACCTTC. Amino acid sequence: CASSDRVIYGYTF.

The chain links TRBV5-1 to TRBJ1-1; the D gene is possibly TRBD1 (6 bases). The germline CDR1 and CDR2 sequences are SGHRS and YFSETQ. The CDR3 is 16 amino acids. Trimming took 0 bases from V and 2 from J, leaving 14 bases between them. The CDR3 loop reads CASSLGTGQPNTEAFF. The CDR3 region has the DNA TGCGCCAGCAGCTTGGGAACGGGACAACCCAACACTGAAGCTTTCTTT.

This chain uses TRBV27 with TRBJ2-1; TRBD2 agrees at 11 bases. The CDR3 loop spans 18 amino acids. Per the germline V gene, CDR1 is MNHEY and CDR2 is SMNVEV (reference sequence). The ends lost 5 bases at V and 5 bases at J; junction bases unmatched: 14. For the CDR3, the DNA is TGTGCCAGCAGTGCCACTAGCGGGAGTTTGATCTTGGACAATGAGCAGTTCTTC. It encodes CASSATSGSLILDNEQFF.

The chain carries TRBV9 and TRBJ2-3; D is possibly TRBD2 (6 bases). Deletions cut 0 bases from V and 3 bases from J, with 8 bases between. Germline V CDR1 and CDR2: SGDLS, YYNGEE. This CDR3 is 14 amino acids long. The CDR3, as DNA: TGTGCCAGCAGCGTAGCGGGAGAAACAGATACGCAGTATTTT. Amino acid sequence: CASSVAGETDTQYF. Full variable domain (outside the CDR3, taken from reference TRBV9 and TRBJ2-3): DSGVTQTPKHLITATGQRVTLRCSPRSGDLSVYWYQQSLDQGLQFLIQYYNGEERAKGNILERFSAQQFPDLHSELNLSSLELGDSALYFCASSVAGETDTQYFGPGTRLTVL.

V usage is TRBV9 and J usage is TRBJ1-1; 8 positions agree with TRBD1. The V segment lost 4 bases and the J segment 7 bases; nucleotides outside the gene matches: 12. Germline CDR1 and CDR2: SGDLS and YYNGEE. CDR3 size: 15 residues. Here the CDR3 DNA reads TGTGCCAGCAGCCCGAACCTGGACAGGGTAGGTGAAGCTTTCTTT. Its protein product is CASSPNLDRVGEAFF.

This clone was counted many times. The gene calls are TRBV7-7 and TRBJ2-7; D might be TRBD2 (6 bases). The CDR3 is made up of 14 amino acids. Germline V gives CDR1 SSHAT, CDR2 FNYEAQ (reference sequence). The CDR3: CASSLAALAYEQYV. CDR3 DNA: TGTGCTAGCAGCTTAGCGGCATTAGCCTACGAGCAGTACGTC.

The chain's CDR3 is CASRAQGLMNTEAFF. CDR3 coding DNA: TGTGCCAGCAGAGCGCAGGGACTGATGAACACTGAAGCTTTCTTT. The chain is built from TRBV6-5 and TRBJ1-1, with D possibly matching TRBD1 (5 bases). Per germline, CDR1 MNHEY and CDR2 SVGAGI. V was shortened by 6 bases and J by 0 bases, with 14 bases between the two germline ends. The CDR3 is made up of 15 amino acids.

The CDR3 DNA is TGTGCCAGCAGCTCCACTGGGACTAGCGTCGTGGCAGATACGCAGTATTTT. It translates to CASSSTGTSVVADTQYF. This chain uses TRBV13 with TRBJ2-3; TRBD2 aligns across 10 bases. Germline CDR1 is PRHDT and CDR2 is FYEKMQ (reference sequence). The CDR3 contains 17 residues. V shed 4 bases, J shed 4 bases, and the junction held 11 bases outside the gene matches. Supplemented by reference TRBV13 and TRBJ2-3, the full variable domain reads AAGVIQSPRHLIKEKRETATLKCYPIPRHDTVYWYQQGPGQDPQFLISFYEKMQSDKGSIPDRFSAQQFSDYHSELNMSSLELGDSALYFCASSSTGTSVVADTQYFGPGTRLTVL.

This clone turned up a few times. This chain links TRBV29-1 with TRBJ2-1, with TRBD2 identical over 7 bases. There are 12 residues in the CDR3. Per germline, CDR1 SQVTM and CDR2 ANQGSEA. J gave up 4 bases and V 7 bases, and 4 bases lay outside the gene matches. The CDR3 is CSAGLVYNEQFF. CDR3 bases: TGCAGCGCCGGACTAGTGTACAATGAGCAGTTCTTC.

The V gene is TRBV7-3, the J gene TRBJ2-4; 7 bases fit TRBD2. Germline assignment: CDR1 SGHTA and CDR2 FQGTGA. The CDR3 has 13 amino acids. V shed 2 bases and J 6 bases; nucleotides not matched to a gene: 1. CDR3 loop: CASSLQRGNIQYF. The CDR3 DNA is TGTGCCAGCAGCTTACAGCGGGGAAACATTCAGTACTTC.

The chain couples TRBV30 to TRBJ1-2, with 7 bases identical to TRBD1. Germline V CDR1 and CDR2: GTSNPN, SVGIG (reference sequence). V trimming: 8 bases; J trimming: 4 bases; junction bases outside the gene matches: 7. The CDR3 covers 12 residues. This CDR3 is CAGGRGIYGYTF. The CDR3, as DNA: TGTGCCGGCGGCAGGGGGATCTATGGCTACACCTTC.

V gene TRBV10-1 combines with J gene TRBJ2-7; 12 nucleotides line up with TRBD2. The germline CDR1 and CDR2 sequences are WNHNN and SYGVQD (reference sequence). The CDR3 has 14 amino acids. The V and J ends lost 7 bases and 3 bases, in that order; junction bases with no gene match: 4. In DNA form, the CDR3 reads TGCGCCAGCAAATTGACTAGCGGGAGCTACGAGCAGTACTTC. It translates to CASKLTSGSYEQYF.

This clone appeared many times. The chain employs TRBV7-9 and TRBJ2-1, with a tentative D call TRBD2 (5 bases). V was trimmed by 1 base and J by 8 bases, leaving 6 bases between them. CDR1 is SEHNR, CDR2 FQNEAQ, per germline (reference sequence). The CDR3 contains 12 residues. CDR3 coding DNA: TGTGCCAGCAGCTTAGGGGGAGATGAGCAGTTCTTC. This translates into CASSLGGDEQFF.

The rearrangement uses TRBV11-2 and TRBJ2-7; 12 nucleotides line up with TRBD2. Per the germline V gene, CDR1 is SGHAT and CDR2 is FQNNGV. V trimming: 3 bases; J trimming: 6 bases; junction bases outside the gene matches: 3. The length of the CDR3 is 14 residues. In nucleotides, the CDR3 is TGTGCCAGCAGCTTGGGGACTAGCGGGTTCGAGCAGTACTTC. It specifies CASSLGTSGFEQYF.

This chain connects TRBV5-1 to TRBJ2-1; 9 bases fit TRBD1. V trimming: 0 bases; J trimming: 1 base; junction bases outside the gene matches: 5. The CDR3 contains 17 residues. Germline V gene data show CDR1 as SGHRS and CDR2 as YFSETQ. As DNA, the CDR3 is TGCGCCAGCAGCTTGGCCGTGGACAGGGGTTCCTACAATGAGCAGTTCTTC. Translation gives CASSLAVDRGSYNEQFF.

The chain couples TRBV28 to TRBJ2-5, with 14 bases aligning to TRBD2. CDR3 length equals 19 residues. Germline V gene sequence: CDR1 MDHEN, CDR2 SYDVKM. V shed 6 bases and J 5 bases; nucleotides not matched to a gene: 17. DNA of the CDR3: TGTGCCAGCAGCCGGACGATGGGGACTAGCGGGAGAGGGGTGGAGACCCAGTACTTC. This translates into CASSRTMGTSGRGVETQYF.

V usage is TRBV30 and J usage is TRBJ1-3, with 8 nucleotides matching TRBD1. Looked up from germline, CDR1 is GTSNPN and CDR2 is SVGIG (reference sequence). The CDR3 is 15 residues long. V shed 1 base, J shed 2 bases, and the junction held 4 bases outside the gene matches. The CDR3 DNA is TGTGCCTGGAGTGCTCAGGGGGCACCTGGAAACACCATATATTTT. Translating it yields CAWSAQGAPGNTIYF.